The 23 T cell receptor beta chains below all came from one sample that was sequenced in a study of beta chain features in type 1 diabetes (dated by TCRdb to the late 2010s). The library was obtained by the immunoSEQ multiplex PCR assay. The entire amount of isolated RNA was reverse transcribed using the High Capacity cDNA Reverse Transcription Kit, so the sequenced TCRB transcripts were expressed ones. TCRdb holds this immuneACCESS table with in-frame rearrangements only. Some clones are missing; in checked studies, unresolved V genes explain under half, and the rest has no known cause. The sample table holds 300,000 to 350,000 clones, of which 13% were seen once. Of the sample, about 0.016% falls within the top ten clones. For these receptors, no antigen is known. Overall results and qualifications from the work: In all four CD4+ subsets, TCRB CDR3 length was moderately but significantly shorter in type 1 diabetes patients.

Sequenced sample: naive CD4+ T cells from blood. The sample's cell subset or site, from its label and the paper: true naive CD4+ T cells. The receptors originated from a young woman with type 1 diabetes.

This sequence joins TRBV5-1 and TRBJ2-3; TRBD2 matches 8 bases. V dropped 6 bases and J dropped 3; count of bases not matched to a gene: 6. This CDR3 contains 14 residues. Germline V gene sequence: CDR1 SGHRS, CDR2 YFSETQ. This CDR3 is CASTDGRATDTQYF. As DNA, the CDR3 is TGCGCCAGCACTGACGGGAGGGCAACAGATACGCAGTATTTT.

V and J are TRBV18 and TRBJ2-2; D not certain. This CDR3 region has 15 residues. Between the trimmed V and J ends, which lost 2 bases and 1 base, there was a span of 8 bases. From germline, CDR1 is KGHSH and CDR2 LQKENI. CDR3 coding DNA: TGTGCCAGCTCACCATCAAGCGAGAACACCGGGGAGCTGTTTTTT. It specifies CASSPSSENTGELFF.

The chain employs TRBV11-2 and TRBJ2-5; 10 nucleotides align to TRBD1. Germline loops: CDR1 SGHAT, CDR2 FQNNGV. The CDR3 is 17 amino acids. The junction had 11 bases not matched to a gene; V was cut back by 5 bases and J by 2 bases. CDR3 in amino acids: CASSRDRGLVGQETQYF. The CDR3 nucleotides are TGTGCCAGCAGCCGGGACAGGGGTCTGGTCGGGCAAGAGACCCAGTACTTC.

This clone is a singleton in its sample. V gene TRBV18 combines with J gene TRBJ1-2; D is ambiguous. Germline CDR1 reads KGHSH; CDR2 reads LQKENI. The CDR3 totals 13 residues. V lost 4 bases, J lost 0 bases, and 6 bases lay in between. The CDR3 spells CASSRTSNYGYTF. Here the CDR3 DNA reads TGTGCCAGCTCACGGACTTCTAACTATGGCTACACCTTC.

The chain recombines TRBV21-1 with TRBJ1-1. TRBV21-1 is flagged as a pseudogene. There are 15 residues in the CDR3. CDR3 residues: CASSKVERAAAEAFF. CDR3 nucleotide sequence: TGTGCCAGCAGCAAAGTCGAGCGGGCAGCCGCTGAAGCTTTCTTT.

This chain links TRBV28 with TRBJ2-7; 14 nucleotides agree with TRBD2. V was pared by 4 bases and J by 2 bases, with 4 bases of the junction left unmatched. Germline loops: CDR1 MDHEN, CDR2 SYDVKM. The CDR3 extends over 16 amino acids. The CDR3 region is CASSYSGLAGAYEQYF. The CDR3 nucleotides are TGTGCCAGCAGTTATTCGGGACTAGCGGGAGCCTACGAGCAGTACTTC.

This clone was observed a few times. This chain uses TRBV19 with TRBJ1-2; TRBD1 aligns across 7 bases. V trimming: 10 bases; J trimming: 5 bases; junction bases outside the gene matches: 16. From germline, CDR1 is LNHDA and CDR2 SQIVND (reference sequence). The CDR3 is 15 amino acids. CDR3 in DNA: TGTGCCACTCGAATCCGGACGACAGGGAGGTATGGCTACACCTTC. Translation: CATRIRTTGRYGYTF.

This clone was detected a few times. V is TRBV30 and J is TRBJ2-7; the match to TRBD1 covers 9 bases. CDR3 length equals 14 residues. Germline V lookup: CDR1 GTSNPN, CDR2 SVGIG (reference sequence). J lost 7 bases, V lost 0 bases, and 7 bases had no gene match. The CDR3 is CAWSVVGGTGEQYV. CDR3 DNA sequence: TGTGCCTGGAGTGTAGTCGGCGGGACAGGGGAGCAGTACGTC.

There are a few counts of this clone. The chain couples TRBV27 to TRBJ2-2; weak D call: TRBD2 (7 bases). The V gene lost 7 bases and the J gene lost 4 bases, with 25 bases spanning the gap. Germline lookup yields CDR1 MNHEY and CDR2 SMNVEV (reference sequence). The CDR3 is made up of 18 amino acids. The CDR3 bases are TGTGCCAGCACCACATACCCGACGGGGGGCTTGAGCACCGGGGAGCTGTTTTTT. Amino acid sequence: CASTTYPTGGLSTGELFF.

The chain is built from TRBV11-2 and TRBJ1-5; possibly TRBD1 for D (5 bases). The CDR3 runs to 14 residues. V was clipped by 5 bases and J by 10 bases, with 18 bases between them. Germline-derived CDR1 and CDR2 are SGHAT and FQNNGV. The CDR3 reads CASSPSYKQGPQHF. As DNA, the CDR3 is TGTGCCAGCAGCCCAAGTTATAAGCAGGGCCCCCAGCATTTT.

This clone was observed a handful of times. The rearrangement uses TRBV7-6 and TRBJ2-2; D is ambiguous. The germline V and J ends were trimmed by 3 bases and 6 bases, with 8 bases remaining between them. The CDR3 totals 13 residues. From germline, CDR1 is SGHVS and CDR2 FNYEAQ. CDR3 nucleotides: TGTGCCAGCAGCTTTACTCGCGCCGGGGAGCTGTTTTTT. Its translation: CASSFTRAGELFF.

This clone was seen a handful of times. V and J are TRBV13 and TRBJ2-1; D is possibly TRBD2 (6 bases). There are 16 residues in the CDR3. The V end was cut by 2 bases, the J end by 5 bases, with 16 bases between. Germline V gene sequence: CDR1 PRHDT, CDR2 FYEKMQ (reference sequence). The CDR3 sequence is CASSLRPGTLNNEQFF. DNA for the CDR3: TGTGCCAGCAGCTTACGTCCCGGGACTCTAAACAATGAGCAGTTCTTC.

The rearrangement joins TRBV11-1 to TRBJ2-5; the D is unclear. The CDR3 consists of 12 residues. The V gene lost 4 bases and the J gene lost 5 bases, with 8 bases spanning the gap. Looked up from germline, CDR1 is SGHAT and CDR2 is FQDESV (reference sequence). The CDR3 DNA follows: TGTGCCAGCAGCTCCCCCGGGGAGACCCAGTACTTC. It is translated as CASSSPGETQYF.

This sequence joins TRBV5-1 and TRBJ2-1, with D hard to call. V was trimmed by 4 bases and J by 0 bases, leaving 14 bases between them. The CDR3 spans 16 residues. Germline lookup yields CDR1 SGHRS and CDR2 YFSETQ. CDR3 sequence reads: CASSPWSPPSYNEQFF. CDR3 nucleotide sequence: TGCGCCAGCAGCCCTTGGAGTCCGCCCTCCTACAATGAGCAGTTCTTC.

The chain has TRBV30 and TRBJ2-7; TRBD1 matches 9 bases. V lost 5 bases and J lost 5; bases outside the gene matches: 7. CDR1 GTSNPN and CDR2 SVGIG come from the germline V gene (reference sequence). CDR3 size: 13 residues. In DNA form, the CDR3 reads TGTGCCTGGGAGTTACAGGGGGCTCACGAGCAGTACTTC. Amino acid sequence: CAWELQGAHEQYF.

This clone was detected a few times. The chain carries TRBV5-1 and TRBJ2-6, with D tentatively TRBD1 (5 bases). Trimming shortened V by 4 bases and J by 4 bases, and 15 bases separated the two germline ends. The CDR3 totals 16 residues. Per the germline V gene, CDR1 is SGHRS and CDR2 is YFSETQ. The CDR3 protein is CASSLIGAHGANVLTF. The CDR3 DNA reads TGCGCCAGCAGCCTGATAGGGGCGCACGGGGCCAACGTCCTGACTTTC. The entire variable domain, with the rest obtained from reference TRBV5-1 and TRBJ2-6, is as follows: KAGVTQTPRYLIKTRGQQVTLSCSPISGHRSVSWYQQTPGQGLQFLFEYFSETQRNKGNFPGRFSGRQFSNSRSEMNVSTLELGDSALYLCASSLIGAHGANVLTFGAGSRLTVL.

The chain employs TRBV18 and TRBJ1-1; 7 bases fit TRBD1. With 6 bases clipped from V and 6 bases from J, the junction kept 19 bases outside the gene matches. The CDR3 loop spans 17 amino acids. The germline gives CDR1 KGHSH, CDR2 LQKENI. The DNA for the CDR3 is TGTGCCAGCTCCCCGCAGCTGGCCAGGGGGAGTTCATCTGAAGCTTTCTTT. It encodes CASSPQLARGSSSEAFF.

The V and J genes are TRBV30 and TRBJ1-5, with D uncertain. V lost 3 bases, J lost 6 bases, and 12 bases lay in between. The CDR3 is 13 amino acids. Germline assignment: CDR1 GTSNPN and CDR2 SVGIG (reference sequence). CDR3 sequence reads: CAWSADYAQPQHF. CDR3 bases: TGTGCCTGGAGCGCTGACTATGCTCAGCCCCAGCATTTT.

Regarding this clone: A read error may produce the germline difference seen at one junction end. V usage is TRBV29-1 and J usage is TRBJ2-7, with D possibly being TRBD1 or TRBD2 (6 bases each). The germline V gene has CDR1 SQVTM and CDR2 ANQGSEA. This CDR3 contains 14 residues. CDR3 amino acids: CSVEGGQGSYEQYF. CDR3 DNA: TGCAGCGTCGAAGGGGGGCAAGGCTCCTACGAGCAGTACTTC.

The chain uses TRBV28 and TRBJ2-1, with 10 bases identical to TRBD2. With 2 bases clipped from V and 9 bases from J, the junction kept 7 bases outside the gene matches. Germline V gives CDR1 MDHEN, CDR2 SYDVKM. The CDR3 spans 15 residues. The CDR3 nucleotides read TGTGCCAGCAGTTTAGGGGCTAGCGGGAGCACTGAGCAGTTCTTC. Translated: CASSLGASGSTEQFF.

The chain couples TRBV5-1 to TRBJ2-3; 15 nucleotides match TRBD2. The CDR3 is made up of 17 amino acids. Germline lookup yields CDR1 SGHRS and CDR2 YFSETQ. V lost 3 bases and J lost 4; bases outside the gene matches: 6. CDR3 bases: TGCGCCAGCAGCTCTGGACTAGCGGGAGGGCCGGCAGATACGCAGTATTTT. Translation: CASSSGLAGGPADTQYF.

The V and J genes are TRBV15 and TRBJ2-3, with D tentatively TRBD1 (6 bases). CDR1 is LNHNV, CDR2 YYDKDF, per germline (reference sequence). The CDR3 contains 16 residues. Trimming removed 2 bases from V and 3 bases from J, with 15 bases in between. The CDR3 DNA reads TGTGCCACCAGCAGACATTCAGGGGAAGTGACAGATACGCAGTATTTT. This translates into CATSRHSGEVTDTQYF. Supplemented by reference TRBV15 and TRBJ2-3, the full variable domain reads DAMVIQNPRYQVTQFGKPVTLSCSQTLNHNVMYWYQQKSSQAPKLLFHYYDKDFNNEADTPDNFQSRRPNTSFCFLDIRSPGLGDTAMYLCATSRHSGEVTDTQYFGPGTRLTVL.

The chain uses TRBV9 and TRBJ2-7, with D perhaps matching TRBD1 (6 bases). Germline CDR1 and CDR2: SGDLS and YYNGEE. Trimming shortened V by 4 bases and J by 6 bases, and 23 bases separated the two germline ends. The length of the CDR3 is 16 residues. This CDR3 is CASSPRPGAPWGEQYF. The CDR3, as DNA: TGTGCCAGCAGCCCCCGGCCAGGGGCGCCGTGGGGCGAGCAGTACTTC.